The rows below give T cell receptor beta chains drawn from one sample of a study of blood T cell repertoires in COVID-19. Method: immunoSEQ multiplex PCR; TCRdb's copy keeps in-frame clones and lacks some. The table records over 200,000 clones, under 90% of them present only once. Material: PBMCs or T cells enriched from blood (not recorded which). These TCRs come from a man between 60 and 75 years old who had recovered from COVID-19. Each CDR3 is given with its conserved first and last residue. The order of the fields is J gene, clone size, V gene, D gene, CDR3 protein, CDR3 DNA. A D gene is named only where the DNA matches it firmly. Only part of the rows carry a size: once, few, many, or a class if the clone is expanded.

TRBJ1-5 | - | TRBV19 | - | CASSIVTGGGQPQHF | TGTGCCAGTAGTATAGTTACAGGTGGCGGTCAGCCCCAGCATTTT
TRBJ1-5 | - | TRBV6-2/TRBV6-3 | - | CASSSIFTGEIQPQHF | TGTGCCAGCAGTTCCATTTTCACGGGGGAGATTCAGCCCCAGCATTTT
TRBJ1-5 | - | TRBV18 | TRBD1 | CASSPIQGGSQPQHF | TGTGCCAGCTCACCGATACAGGGGGGAAGTCAGCCCCAGCATTTT
TRBJ1-4 | - | TRBV7-2 | TRBD1 | CASSFRQGQEKLFF | TGTGCCAGCAGCTTTCGACAGGGTCAAGAAAAACTGTTTTTT
TRBJ2-1 | - | TRBV2 | TRBD1 | CASSVGQGAYNEQFF | TGTGCCAGCAGTGTGGGACAGGGGGCCTACAATGAGCAGTTCTTC
TRBJ2-1 | - | TRBV24-1 | TRBD2 | CATSDDGGAREQFF | TGTGCCACCAGTGATGACGGGGGGGCCAGGGAGCAGTTCTTC
TRBJ1-1 | - | TRBV3-1/TRBV3-2 | - | CASSRGEVTEAFF | TGTGCCAGCAGCAGGGGTGAGGTCACTGAAGCTTTCTTT
TRBJ1-3 | - | TRBV6-5 | TRBD1 | CASSDREDTIYF | TGTGCCAGCTCGGACAGGGAGGACACCATATATTTT
TRBJ2-7 | few | TRBV5-4 | - | CASSLDGTPPLGSYEQYF | TGTGCCAGCAGCTTGGACGGGACACCCCCTCTAGGCTCCTACGAGCAGTACTTC
TRBJ2-7 | - | TRBV6-2/TRBV6-3 | TRBD1 | CASSIGQGAAEQYF | TGTGCCAGCAGTATAGGACAGGGGGCTGCTGAGCAGTACTTC
TRBJ1-2 | - | TRBV12-5 | TRBD1 | CASGGQTPNYGYTF | TGTGCTAGTGGGGGACAGACTCCTAACTATGGCTACACCTTC
TRBJ1-5 | - | TRBV25-1 | - | CASSDSGASQPQHF | TGTGCCAGCAGTGATTCAGGGGCTAGTCAGCCCCAGCATTTT
TRBJ2-7 | - | TRBV6-5 | - | CASSYGQGLEQYF | TGTGCCAGCAGTTACGGCCAGGGGTTGGAGCAGTACTTC
TRBJ1-1 | - | TRBV18 | - | CASSPPPLNTEAFF | TGTGCCAGCTCACCACCCCCTCTTAACACTGAAGCTTTCTTT
TRBJ2-3 | - | TRBV5-1 | TRBD2 | CASSLGAGRADTQYF | TGCGCCAGCAGCTTAGGGGCAGGGAGGGCAGATACGCAGTATTTT
TRBJ1-3 | once | TRBV19 | - | CASSILGGASGNTIYF | TGTGCCAGTAGTATTTTGGGAGGGGCCTCTGGAAACACCATATATTTT
TRBJ1-6 | - | TRBV19 | TRBD1 | CASSKDRNPYNSPLHF | TGTGCCAGTAGTAAGGACAGGAACCCCTATAATTCACCCCTCCACTTT
TRBJ1-3 | - | TRBV9 | - | CASSPRTENSGNTIYF | TGTGCCAGCAGCCCACGGACTGAAAACTCTGGAAACACCATATATTTT
TRBJ1-2 | - | TRBV6-5 | - | CASTNQGYNYGYTF | TGTGCCAGCACGAATCAGGGCTATAACTATGGCTACACCTTC
TRBJ1-4 | - | TRBV7-9 | TRBD1 | CASSFWRTGTSSREKLFF | TGTGCCAGCAGCTTTTGGCGGACAGGGACCTCTTCTCGTGAAAAACTGTTTTTT
TRBJ1-6 | - | TRBV7-2 | - | CASSLDRVNSPLHF | TGTGCCAGCAGCTTAGACAGGGTGAATTCACCCCTCCACTTT
TRBJ2-3 | - | TRBV20-1 | TRBD2 | CSASLAGADTQYF | TGCAGTGCTAGTTTAGCGGGGGCAGATACGCAGTATTTT